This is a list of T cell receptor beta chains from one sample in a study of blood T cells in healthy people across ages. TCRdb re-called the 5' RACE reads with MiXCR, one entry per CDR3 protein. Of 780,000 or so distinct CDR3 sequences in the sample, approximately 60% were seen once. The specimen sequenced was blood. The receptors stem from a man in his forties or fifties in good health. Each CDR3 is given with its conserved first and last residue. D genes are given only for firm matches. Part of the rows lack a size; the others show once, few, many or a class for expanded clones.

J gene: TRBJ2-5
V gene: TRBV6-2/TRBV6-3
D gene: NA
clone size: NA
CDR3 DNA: TGTGCCAGCAGCCGCCAATCCATGTGGACCCAGTACTTC
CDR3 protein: CASSRQSMWTQYF

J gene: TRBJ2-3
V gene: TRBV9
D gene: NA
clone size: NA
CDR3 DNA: TGTGCCAGCAGCGTGCACCACGACTCGCTATACACAGATACGCAGTATTTT
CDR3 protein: CASSVHHDSLYTDTQYF

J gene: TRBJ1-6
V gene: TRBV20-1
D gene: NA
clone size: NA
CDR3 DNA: TGCAGTGCTAGCACCGACAGAAATTCACCCCTCCACTTT
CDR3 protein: CSASTDRNSPLHF

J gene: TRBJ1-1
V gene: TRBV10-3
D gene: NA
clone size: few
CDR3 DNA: TGTGCCATCAGTGAGAGCAGGGACACTGAAGCTTTCTTT
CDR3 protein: CAISESRDTEAFF

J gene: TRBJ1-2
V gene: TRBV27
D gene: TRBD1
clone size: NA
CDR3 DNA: TGTGCCAGCAGTCGTCAGGGACAGACCTACAACTATGGCTACACCTTC
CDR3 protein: CASSRQGQTYNYGYTF

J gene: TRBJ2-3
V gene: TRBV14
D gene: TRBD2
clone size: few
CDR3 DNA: TGTGCCAGCAGCCTATCTCGGGAGGCACTCTGGGCGCAGTATTTT
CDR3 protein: CASSLSREALWAQYF

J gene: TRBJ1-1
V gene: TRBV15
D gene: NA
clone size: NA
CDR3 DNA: TGTGCCACCACCCCGGAGCAGATGAACACTGAAGCTTTCTTT
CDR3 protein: CATTPEQMNTEAFF

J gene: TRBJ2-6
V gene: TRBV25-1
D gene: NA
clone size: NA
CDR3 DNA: TGTGCCAGCAGTGGATACAGGGTAACTGGGGCCAACGTCCTGACTTTC
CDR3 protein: CASSGYRVTGANVLTF

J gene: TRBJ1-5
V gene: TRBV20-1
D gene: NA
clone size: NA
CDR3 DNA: TGCAGTGCTAGGGTTTTAGGACAAGAATTCAATCAGCCCCAGCATTTT
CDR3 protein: CSARVLGQEFNQPQHF

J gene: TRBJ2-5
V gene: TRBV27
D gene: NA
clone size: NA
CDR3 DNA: TGTGCCAGCAGTTTCGGGGTTCTTAACAATGAGCAGTACTTC
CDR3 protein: CASSFGVLNNEQYF

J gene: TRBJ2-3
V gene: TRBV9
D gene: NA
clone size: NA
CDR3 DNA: TGTGCCAGCAGCGTAGTCGAGGGGGACTGGACCACAGATACGCAGTATTTT
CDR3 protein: CASSVVEGDWTTDTQYF

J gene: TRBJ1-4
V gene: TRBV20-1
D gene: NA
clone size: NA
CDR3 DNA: TGCAGTGCTAGAGATTATCAGGGAACTAACGAAAAACTGTTTTTT
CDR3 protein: CSARDYQGTNEKLFF

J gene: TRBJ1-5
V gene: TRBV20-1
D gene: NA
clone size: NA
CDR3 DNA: TGCAGTGCCGAATCGTGGACCGGGGAGAATCAGCCCCAGCATTTT
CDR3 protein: CSAESWTGENQPQHF

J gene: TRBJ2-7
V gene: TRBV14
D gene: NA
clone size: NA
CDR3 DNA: TGTGCCAGCAGCCACCAGCTCAGCCTCTACGAGCAGTACTTC
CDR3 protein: CASSHQLSLYEQYF

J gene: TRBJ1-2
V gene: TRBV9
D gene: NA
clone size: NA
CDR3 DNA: TGTGCCAGCAGCCCAAATGCAGGGTCGAGGTCTTATGGCTACACCTTC
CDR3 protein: CASSPNAGSRSYGYTF